Below, 2 T cell receptor beta chains from the same sample are listed, as sequenced in a study of blood T cell repertoires in COVID-19. Some clones are missing from TCRdb's copy, which holds only in-frame ones; the method was immunoSEQ multiplex PCR. The sample comprises about 180,000 clones, roughly 88% of which are singletons, and 15% rests with the top ten. The sequenced material came from PBMCs or T cells enriched from blood (not recorded which). The receptors derive from a man aged 50 to 59 who had recovered from COVID-19.

The rearrangement links TRBV30 to TRBJ1-3, with D maybe TRBD1 (6 bases). This CDR3 has 15 amino acids. Trimming left V 4 bases short and J 0 bases short, with 13 bases between. Germline values: CDR1 GTSNPN, CDR2 SVGIG (reference sequence). CDR3 in amino acids: CAWIIQGTSGNTIYF. CDR3 coding DNA: TGTGCCTGGATTATACAGGGCACCTCTGGAAACACCATATATTTT. The full variable domain, with the rest looked up from reference TRBV30 and TRBJ1-3, is SQTIHQWPATLVQPVGSPLSLECTVEGTSNPNLYWYRQAAGRGLQLLFYSVGIGQISSEVPQNLSASRPQDRQFILSSKKLLLSDSGFYLCAWIIQGTSGNTIYFGEGSWLTVV.

The chain couples TRBV28 to TRBJ1-6, with 9 nucleotides matching TRBD1. The CDR3 extends over 16 amino acids. With 7 bases clipped from V and 9 bases from J, the junction kept 13 bases outside the gene matches. Per the germline V gene, CDR1 is MDHEN and CDR2 is SYDVKM. This chain's CDR3 is CASNPTGQGMVSPLHF. Here the CDR3 DNA reads TGTGCCAGCAATCCAACTGGACAGGGGATGGTTTCACCCCTCCACTTT.